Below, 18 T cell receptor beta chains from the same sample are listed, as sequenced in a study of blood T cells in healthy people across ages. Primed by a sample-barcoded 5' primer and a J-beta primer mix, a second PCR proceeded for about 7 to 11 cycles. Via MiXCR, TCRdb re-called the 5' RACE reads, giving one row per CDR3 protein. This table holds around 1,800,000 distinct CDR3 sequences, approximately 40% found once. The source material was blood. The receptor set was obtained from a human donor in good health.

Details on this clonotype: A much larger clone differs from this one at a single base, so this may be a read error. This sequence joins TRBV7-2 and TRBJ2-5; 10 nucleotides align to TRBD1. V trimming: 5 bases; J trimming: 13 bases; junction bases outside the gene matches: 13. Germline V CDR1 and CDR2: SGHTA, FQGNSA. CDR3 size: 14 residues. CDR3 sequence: CASSPDRGLGERYF. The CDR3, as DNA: TGTGCCAGCAGCCCAGACAGGGGGCTGGGCGAGCGGTACTTC.

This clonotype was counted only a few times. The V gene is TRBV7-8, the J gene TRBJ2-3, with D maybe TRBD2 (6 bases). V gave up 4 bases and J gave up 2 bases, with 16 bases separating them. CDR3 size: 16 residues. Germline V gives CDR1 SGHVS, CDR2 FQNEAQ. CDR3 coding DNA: TGTGCCAGCAGCTCCGTGGGGGGTATAGTCACAGATACGCAGTATTTT. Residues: CASSSVGGIVTDTQYF.

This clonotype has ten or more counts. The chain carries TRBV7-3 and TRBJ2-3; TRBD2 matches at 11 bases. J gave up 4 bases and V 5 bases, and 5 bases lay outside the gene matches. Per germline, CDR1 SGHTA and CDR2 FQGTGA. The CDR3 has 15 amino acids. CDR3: CASSILLAGADTQYF. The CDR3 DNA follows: TGTGCCAGCAGCATCCTACTAGCGGGGGCAGATACGCAGTATTTT.

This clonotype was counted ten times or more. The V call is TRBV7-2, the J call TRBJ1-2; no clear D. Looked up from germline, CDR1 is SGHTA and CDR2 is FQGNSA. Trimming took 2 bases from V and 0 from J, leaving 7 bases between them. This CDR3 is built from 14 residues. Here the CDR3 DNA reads TGTGCCAGCAGCTTATCGAAGACTAACTATGGCTACACCTTC. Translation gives CASSLSKTNYGYTF.

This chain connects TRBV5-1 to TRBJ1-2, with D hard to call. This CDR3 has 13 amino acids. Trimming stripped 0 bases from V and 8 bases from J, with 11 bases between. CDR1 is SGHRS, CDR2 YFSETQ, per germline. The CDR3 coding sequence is TGCGCCAGCAGCTTGGATGGGGTTTTCGGCTACACCTTC. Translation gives CASSLDGVFGYTF.

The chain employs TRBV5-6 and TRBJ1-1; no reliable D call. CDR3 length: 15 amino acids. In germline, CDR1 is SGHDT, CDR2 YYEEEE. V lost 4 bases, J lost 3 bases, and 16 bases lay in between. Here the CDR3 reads CASSSGPREDTEAFF. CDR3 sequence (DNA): TGTGCCAGCAGCAGCGGCCCCCGAGAGGACACTGAAGCTTTCTTT.

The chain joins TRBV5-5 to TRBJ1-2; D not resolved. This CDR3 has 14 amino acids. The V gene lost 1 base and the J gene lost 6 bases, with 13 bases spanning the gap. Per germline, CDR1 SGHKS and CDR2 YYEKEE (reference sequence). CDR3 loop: CASSLLGINHGYTF. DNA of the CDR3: TGTGCCAGCAGCTTGCTCGGAATCAATCATGGCTACACCTTC.

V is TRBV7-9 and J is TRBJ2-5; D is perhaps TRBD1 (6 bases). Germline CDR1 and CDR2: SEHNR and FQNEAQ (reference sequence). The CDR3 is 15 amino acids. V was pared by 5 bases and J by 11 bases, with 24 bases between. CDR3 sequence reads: CASSPAWGHSSRQYF. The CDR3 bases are TGTGCCAGCAGCCCGGCCTGGGGACATTCCTCCCGGCAGTACTTC.

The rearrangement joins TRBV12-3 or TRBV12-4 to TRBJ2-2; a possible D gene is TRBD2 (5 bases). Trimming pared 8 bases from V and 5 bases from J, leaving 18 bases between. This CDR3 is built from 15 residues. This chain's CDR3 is CASRGESATTGELFF. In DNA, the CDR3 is TGTGCCAGCCGGGGTGAAAGCGCCACTACCGGGGAGCTGTTTTTT.

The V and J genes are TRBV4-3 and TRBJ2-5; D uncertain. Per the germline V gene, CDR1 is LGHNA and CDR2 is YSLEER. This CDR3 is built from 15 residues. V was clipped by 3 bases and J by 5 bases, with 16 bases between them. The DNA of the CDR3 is TGCGCCAGCAGCCACAGCCAAGGAGTCGGCGAGACCCAGTACTTC. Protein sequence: CASSHSQGVGETQYF.

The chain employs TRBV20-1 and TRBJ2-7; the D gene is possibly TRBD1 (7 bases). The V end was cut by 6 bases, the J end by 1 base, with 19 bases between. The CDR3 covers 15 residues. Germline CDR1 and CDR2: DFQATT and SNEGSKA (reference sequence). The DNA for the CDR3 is TGCAGTGCGGGACTTCCCTCAGGGGGGTCCTACGAGCAGTACTTC. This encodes CSAGLPSGGSYEQYF.

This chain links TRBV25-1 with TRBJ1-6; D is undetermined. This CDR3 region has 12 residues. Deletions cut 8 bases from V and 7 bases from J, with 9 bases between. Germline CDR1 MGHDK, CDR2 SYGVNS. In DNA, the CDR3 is TGTGCCAGCCGGGAGACGAATTCACCCCTCCACTTT. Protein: CASRETNSPLHF.

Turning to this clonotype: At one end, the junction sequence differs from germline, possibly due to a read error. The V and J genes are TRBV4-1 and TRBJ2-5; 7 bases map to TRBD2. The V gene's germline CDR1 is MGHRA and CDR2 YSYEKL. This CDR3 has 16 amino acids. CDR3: CASNQVGAGDQETQYF. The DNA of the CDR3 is TGCGCCAGCAACCAAGTTGGGGCGGGAGACCAAGAGACCCAGTACTTC.

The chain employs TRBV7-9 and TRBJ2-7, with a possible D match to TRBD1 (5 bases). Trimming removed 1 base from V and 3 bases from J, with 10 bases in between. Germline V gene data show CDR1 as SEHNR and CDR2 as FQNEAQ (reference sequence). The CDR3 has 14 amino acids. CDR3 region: CASSLDTDSYEQYF. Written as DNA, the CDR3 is TGTGCCAGCAGCTTAGACACCGACAGCTACGAGCAGTACTTC.

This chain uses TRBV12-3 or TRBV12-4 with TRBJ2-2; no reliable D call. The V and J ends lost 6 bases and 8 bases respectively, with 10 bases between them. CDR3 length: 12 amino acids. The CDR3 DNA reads TGTGCCAGCAGCTCTATGGGTGGGGAGCTGTTTTTT. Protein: CASSSMGGELFF.

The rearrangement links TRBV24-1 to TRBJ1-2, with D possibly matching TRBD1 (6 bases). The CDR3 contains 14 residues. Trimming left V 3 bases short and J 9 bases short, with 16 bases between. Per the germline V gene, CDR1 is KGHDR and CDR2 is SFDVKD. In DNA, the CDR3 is TGTGCCACCAGTGATAAAAGGACAGTCGGCAGCTACACCTTC. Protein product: CATSDKRTVGSYTF.

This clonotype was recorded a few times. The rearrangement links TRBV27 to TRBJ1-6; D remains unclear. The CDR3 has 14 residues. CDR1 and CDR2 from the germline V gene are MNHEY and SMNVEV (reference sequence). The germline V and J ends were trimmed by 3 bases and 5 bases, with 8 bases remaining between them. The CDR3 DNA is TGTGCCAGCAGTTTCGCACAGAATAATTCACCCCTCCACTTT. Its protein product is CASSFAQNNSPLHF.

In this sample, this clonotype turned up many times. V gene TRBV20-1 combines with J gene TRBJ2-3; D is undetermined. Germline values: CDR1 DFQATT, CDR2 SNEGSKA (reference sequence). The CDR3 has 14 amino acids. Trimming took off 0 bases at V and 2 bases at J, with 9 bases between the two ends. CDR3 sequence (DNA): TGCAGTGCTAGAGACAGAGCCTCCACAGATACGCAGTATTTT. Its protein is CSARDRASTDTQYF.